This entry lists 12 T cell receptor delta chains sequenced from one sample in a study of γδ T cells in repeated Plasmodium falciparum infection. Vgamma9/Vdelta2+ and Vdelta2-negative gammadelta T cells were flow-sorted from PBMC for bulk sequencing. TCRdb fed the multiplex PCR reads to CATT. The table has around 52,000 delta-chain clones, around 1.7% seen once. Sequenced input: gamma-delta T cells from blood. These receptors were taken from a pool of human donors (malaria-infected and uninfected, not separated).

On this clone: The amino acid sequence in TCRdb belongs to a much larger clone and departs from this DNA's translation at residue 20, likely a sequencing read error; the sequence shown is translated from the DNA. The CDR3 nucleotides are TGTGCTCTTGGGGAACTTAGTCATGGGTTCCTAAGGGAGCCGTACTGGGGGATACGTGGGGCGTACACCGATAAACTCATCTTT. Translated: CALGELSHGFLREPYWGIRGAYTDKLIF. The genes are TRDV1 and TRDJ1; 13 nucleotides align to TRDD3. The CDR3 spans 28 residues. The germline gives CDR1 TSWWSYY, CDR2 QGS. The junction had 34 bases not matched to a gene; V was cut back by 0 bases and J by 0 bases.

This clone turned up a few times. TCRdb shows a much larger clone's protein in place of this DNA's translation, and the two differ at residue 25, likely through a read error; the protein shown is translated from the DNA. The V gene was identified as TRDV1, while no J gene was called; the table's D call of TRDD3 was not tested on the DNA. This CDR3 has 26 amino acids. Germline V CDR1 and CDR2: TSWWSYY, QGS. Written as DNA, the CDR3 is TGTGCTCTTGGGGAACCGAACCAAACACCCATACTGGGGGATACGGGAACCCTATTAAAAGTTCATAAACTCACCTTT. This gives the protein CALGEPNQTPILGDTGTLLKVHKLTF.

A remark on this clone: The TCRdb protein comes from a much larger clone and disagrees with this DNA's translation at residues 14 and 18, likely due to a read error; the protein given here is derived from the DNA. The V gene is TRDV1, the J gene TRDJ1; maybe TRDD2 (5 bases). The CDR3 is made up of 21 amino acids. CDR1 and CDR2 from the germline V gene are TSWWSYY and QGS. The CDR3 bases are TGTGCTCTTGGGGAACTCAAACCTTGCCGATTGATCCTAAGGTACACCGATAGACTCATCTTT. It codes for CALGELKPCRLILRYTDRLIF.

This clone is medium-sized. The rearrangement joins TRDV1 to TRDJ1; TRDD3 might be the D (6 bases). Germline V gene data show CDR1 as TSWWSYY and CDR2 as QGS. There are 15 residues in the CDR3. Between the trimmed V and J ends, which lost 0 bases and 5 bases, there was a span of 13 bases. For the CDR3, the DNA is TGTGCTCTTGGGGAACTAAGGCTGGGGAGTGATAAACTCATCTTT. It yields the protein CALGELRLGSDKLIF.

About this clone: A far larger clone is off by one base, so a read error is likely. This specimen includes other DNA sequences encoding the same CDR3. The V gene is TRDV1, but the J gene lacks a call; TRDD3, the table's D call, lacks a check against the DNA. The CDR3 contains 20 residues. The germline V gene has CDR1 TSWWSYY and CDR2 QGS. The CDR3 sequence is CALGELGPYGNGHQADKLIF. The CDR3 DNA is TGTGCTCTTGGGGAACTAGGGCCCTATGGCAATGGCCACCAAGCCGATAAACTCATATTT.

A note on this clone: The TCRdb record carries a much larger clone's protein, which differs from this DNA's translation at residue 8; a read error is the likely cause, and the protein listed here is the DNA translation. This chain joins TRDV1 and TRDJ1, with D tentatively TRDD2 (5 bases). The CDR3 loop spans 14 amino acids. Germline-derived CDR1 and CDR2 are TSWWSYY and QGS. CDR3 nucleotides: TGTGCACTTGAGATTCCTTGGAGATCTGGTAAACTCATCTTT. The encoded protein is CALEIPWRSGKLIF.

This clone was found a few times. The TCRdb record carries a much larger clone's protein, which differs from this DNA's translation at residue 13; a read error is the likely cause, and the protein listed here is the DNA translation. V gene TRDV1 combines with J gene TRDJ1, with 8 bases lining up with TRDD3. TCRdb supplies no J gene; here it was assigned by aligning the nucleotide sequence to germline. With V trimmed by 3 bases and J by 2 bases, 23 bases remained unmatched. Germline CDR1 reads TSWWSYY; CDR2 reads QGS. The CDR3 is made up of 21 amino acids. For the CDR3, the DNA is TGTGCTCTTGGGGACCCCAGGCTCCTTATCCCGTACCGGGGGATAACCGATAAACTCATCTTT. It yields the protein CALGDPRLLIPYRGITDKLIF.

With respect to this clone: The protein recorded in TCRdb matches a much larger clone and deviates from this DNA's translation at residue 4, suggesting a read error; the protein here is obtained by translating the DNA. The CDR3 is CALEELRAGDKKYTDKLIF. DNA of the CDR3: TGTGCTCTTGAGGAACTAAGGGCTGGGGATAAGAAGTACACCGATAAACTCATCTTT. The gene calls are TRDV1 and TRDJ1, with 7 nucleotides matching TRDD3. There are 19 residues in the CDR3. Per germline, CDR1 TSWWSYY and CDR2 QGS.

This clone has at least ten counts. TCRdb's entry gives the protein of a much larger clone, which mismatches this DNA's translation at residue 5, likely from a read error; the protein reported here is translated from the DNA. V usage is TRDV3 and J usage is TRDJ1; D not certain. The V and J ends lost 4 bases and 8 bases respectively, with 20 bases between them. The CDR3 has 13 residues. CDR1 and CDR2 (germline): TVYSNPD, GDNSRS (reference sequence). The CDR3 reads CASQLLTPRKLIF. DNA of the CDR3: TGTGCCTCTCAACTCCTTACCCCCAGGAAACTCATCTTT.

Ten or more counts support this clone. TCRdb's entry gives the protein of a much larger clone, which mismatches this DNA's translation at residue 10, likely from a read error; the protein reported here is translated from the DNA. V usage is TRDV1 and J usage is TRDJ1; D remains unclear. Germline assignment: CDR1 TSWWSYY and CDR2 QGS. The germline V and J ends were trimmed by 5 bases and 3 bases, with 16 bases remaining between them. CDR3 length: 15 amino acids. The CDR3 reads CALGRRTEGADKLIF. The CDR3 DNA reads as TGTGCTCTTGGGAGACGTACTGAGGGCGCCGATAAACTCATCTTT.

With regard to this clone: Translating this DNA gives a protein that differs at residue 7 from the TCRdb one, which belongs to a much larger clone; a read error is likely, and the protein shown is this translation. The chain is built from TRDV3 and TRDJ1, with 10 bases matching TRDD3. V dropped 3 bases and J dropped 8; count of bases not matched to a gene: 33. There are 21 residues in the CDR3. CDR1 and CDR2 from the germline V gene are TVYSNPD and GDNSRS (reference sequence). The DNA for the CDR3 is TGTGCCTTGAAGGGCCGGGCATTCCCCTTCTACTGGGGGATTTGCCCTGGGAAACTCATCTTT. Translation gives CALKGRAFPFYWGICPGKLIF.

Concerning this clone: A far larger clone is off by one base, so a read error is likely. The V call is TRDV1, the J call TRDJ1; 9 bases align to TRDD3. The J gene, not given by TCRdb, was assigned here from a germline match of the nucleotide sequence. The CDR3 has 20 residues. Per germline, CDR1 TSWWSYY and CDR2 QGS. CDR3 bases: TGTGCCCTTGGGGTTCCTCATTCGAGGTGGGGGATAGGGTACACCGATAAACTCATCTTT. It yields the protein CALGVPHSRWGIGYTDKLIF.